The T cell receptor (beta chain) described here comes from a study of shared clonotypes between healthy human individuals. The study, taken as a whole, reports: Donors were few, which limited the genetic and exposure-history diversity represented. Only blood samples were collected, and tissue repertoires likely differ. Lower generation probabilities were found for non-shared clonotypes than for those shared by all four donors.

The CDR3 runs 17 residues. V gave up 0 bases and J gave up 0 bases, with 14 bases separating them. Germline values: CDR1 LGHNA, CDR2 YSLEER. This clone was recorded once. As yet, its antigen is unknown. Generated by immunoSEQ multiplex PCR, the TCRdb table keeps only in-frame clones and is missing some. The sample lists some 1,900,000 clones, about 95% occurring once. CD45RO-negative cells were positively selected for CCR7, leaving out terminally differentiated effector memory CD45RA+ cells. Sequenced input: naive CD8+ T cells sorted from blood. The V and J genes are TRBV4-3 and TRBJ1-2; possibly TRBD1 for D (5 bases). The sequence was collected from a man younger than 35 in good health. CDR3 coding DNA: TGCGCCAGCAGCCAAGAGCAGGGCCTTACCTCTAACTATGGCTACACCTTC. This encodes CASSQEQGLTSNYGYTF.